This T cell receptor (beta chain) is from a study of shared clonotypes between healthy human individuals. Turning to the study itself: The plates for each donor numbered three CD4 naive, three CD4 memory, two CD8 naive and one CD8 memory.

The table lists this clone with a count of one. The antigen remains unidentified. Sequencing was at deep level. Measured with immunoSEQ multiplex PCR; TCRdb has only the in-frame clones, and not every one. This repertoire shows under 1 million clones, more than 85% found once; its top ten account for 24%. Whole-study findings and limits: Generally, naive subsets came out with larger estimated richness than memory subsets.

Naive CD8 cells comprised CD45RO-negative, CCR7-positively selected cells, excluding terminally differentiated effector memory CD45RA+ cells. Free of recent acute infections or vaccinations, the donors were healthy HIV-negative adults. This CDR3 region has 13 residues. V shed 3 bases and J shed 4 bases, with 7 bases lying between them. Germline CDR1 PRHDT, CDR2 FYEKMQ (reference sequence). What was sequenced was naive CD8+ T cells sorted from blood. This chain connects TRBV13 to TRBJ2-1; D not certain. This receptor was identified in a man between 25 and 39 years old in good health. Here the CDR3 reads CASSFGGYNEQFF. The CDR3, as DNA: TGTGCCAGCAGCTTCGGCGGTTACAATGAGCAGTTCTTC.